The 28 T cell receptor beta chains presented below share a single source sample, sequenced in a study of blood T cell repertoires in COVID-19. Assay: immunoSEQ multiplex PCR; the TCRdb copy retains only in-frame clones and omits some. This sample carries roughly 300,000 clones, around 90% of them seen once, and the ten largest clones take roughly 18%. The sequenced material came from PBMCs or T cells enriched from blood (not recorded which). The receptors shown here come from a woman in her twenties or thirties who had recovered from COVID-19.

V usage is TRBV6-6 and J usage is TRBJ1-2; no clear D. Germline values: CDR1 MNHNY, CDR2 SVGAGI (reference sequence). CDR3 length: 14 amino acids. Deletions cut 7 bases from V and 6 bases from J, with 18 bases between. The CDR3 DNA is TGTGCCAGCAAACACTCGGGATGGGAAGATGGCTACACCTTC. Translated, it gives CASKHSGWEDGYTF.

V and J are TRBV7-2 and TRBJ2-7; 16 bases agree with TRBD2. J gave up 1 base and V 7 bases, and 13 bases lay outside the gene matches. CDR1 is SGHTA and CDR2 is FQGNSA in the germline V gene. The CDR3 spans 19 residues. CDR3 nucleotide sequence: TGTGCCAGCACCGCGGGACCGGGACTAGCGGGAGGGAATTCCTACGAGCAGTACTTC. Protein: CASTAGPGLAGGNSYEQYF.

This clone was detected once. This chain joins TRBV7-3 and TRBJ1-5; the match to TRBD1 covers 9 bases. The CDR3 loop spans 15 amino acids. V lost 4 bases to trimming and J lost 4 bases; unmatched junction nucleotides: 5. Germline values: CDR1 SGHTA, CDR2 FQGTGA. The DNA of the CDR3 is TGTGCCAGCAGCTCCCGGGACAGGGAAAATCAGCCCCAGCATTTT. This gives the protein CASSSRDRENQPQHF.

This clone was seen just once. The rearrangement links TRBV4-3 to TRBJ2-3; TRBD2 might be the D (6 bases). This CDR3 has 14 amino acids. V gave up 1 base and J gave up 4 bases, with 9 bases separating them. Germline V gene data show CDR1 as LGHNA and CDR2 as YSLEER. The CDR3 DNA reads as TGCGCCAGCAGCCAAGTCGGGAGCCCAGATACGCAGTATTTT. Translation: CASSQVGSPDTQYF.

The chain recombines TRBV6-4 with TRBJ1-4; 8 nucleotides align to TRBD1. V gave up 10 bases and J gave up 4 bases; unmatched junction bases: 5. Germline CDR1 reads MRHNA; CDR2 reads SNTAGT. The CDR3 length is 13 residues. CDR3 amino acids: CATRTGINEKLFF. The CDR3 bases are TGTGCCACCAGGACAGGGATTAATGAAAAACTGTTTTTT.

The chain recombines TRBV5-5 with TRBJ2-3; TRBD2 is a possible D gene (6 bases). The CDR3 length is 18 residues. Germline assignment: CDR1 SGHKS and CDR2 YYEKEE (reference sequence). With 2 bases removed from V and 1 base from J, the gap between germline ends came to 20 bases. The CDR3 DNA follows: TGTGCCAGCAGCTTTCTCGCGGGGCCCTCGGTTGGCACAGATACGCAGTATTTT. Translating gives CASSFLAGPSVGTDTQYF.

This chain uses TRBV7-2 with TRBJ1-6; D is uncertain. The CDR3 length is 17 residues. The V gene lost 1 base and the J gene lost 0 bases, with 10 bases spanning the gap. Germline CDR1 and CDR2: SGHTA and FQGNSA. Written as DNA, the CDR3 is TGTGCCAGCAGCTTAGATGAGGCATACTCCTATAATTCACCCCTCCACTTT. It is translated as CASSLDEAYSYNSPLHF.

The rearrangement joins TRBV27 to TRBJ1-1, with a possible D match to TRBD1 (6 bases). The CDR3 spans 14 residues. Germline V gives CDR1 MNHEY, CDR2 SMNVEV (reference sequence). Trimming pared 6 bases from V and 0 bases from J, leaving 11 bases between. CDR3 bases: TGTGCCAGCAGATCGCAGGGGATGAACACTGAAGCTTTCTTT. Residues: CASRSQGMNTEAFF.

The V call is TRBV15, the J call TRBJ1-5; weak D call: TRBD1 (5 bases). Per germline, CDR1 LNHNV and CDR2 YYDKDF (reference sequence). V was trimmed by 2 bases and J by 0 bases, leaving 8 bases between them. The CDR3 sequence is 15 residues long. The CDR3 DNA reads TGTGCCACCAGCAGACAGGGAAATAGCAATCAGCCCCAGCATTTT. Translating it yields CATSRQGNSNQPQHF.

Turning to this clone: A read error may account for a junction end that differs from germline. The J gene is TRBJ2-3, the V gene TRBV2; TRBD1 agrees at 11 bases. CDR1 is SNHLY and CDR2 is FYNNEI in the germline V gene. The CDR3 totals 18 residues. The DNA for the CDR3 is TGTGCCAGCAGCGAAGTGATGGGACAGGGGGTGAGCACAGATACGCAGTATTTT. Protein: CASSEVMGQGVSTDTQYF. The variable domain in full, with the rest retrieved from reference TRBV2 and TRBJ2-3, is EPEVTQTPSHQVTQMGQEVILRCVPISNHLYFYWYRQILGQKVEFLVSFYNNEISEKSEIFDDQFSVERPDGSNFTLKIRSTKLEDSAMYFCASSEVMGQGVSTDTQYFGPGTRLTVL.

As DNA, the CDR3 is TGCAGCGTTGGGAGGCGACTAGCGGAGGGGAACGAGCAGTACTTC. Protein sequence: CSVGRRLAEGNEQYF. V is TRBV29-1 and J is TRBJ2-7; 9 nucleotides agree with TRBD2. Germline loops: CDR1 SQVTM, CDR2 ANQGSEA. CDR3 length: 15 amino acids. V was clipped by 4 bases and J by 5 bases; unmatched bases: 12.

The chain uses TRBV5-4 and TRBJ2-1; 7 nucleotides agree with TRBD1. This CDR3 spans 11 amino acids. Germline V CDR1 and CDR2: SGHNT, YYREEE (reference sequence). V was pared by 6 bases and J by 7 bases, with 1 base of the junction left unmatched. The CDR3 loop is CASTGQNEQFF. The CDR3, as DNA: TGTGCCAGCACGGGACAGAATGAGCAGTTCTTC.

This clone was seen only once. V and J are TRBV19 and TRBJ2-4; a possible D gene is TRBD1 (5 bases). The CDR3 loop spans 14 amino acids. V was pared by 2 bases and J by 8 bases, with 13 bases between. CDR1 and CDR2 (germline): LNHDA, SQIVND (reference sequence). The CDR3 DNA follows: TGTGCCAGTAGTATAAGAGCAGGGTTGCACATTCAGTACTTC. Amino acid sequence: CASSIRAGLHIQYF.

The chain combines TRBV12-3 or TRBV12-4 with TRBJ2-6, with no clear D. V was pared by 6 bases and J by 1 base, with 4 bases between. CDR3 length: 13 amino acids. CDR3 residues: CASRRSGANVLTF. The DNA for the CDR3 is TGTGCCAGCAGGCGATCTGGGGCCAACGTCCTGACTTTC.

The V gene is TRBV3-1 (or the pseudogene TRBV3-2), the J gene TRBJ1-1; D not resolved. This CDR3 is 15 amino acids long. Per the germline V gene, CDR1 is LGHDT and CDR2 is YNNKEL (reference sequence). The ends were cut back, 5 bases at V and 0 bases at J, with 13 bases in the middle. For the CDR3, the DNA is TGTGCCAGCAGCAGTCGGACTGAAATGAACACTGAAGCTTTCTTT. It encodes CASSSRTEMNTEAFF.

V is TRBV4-1 and J is TRBJ1-2, with D possibly TRBD1 on 6 matching bases. CDR3 size: 14 residues. Germline V CDR1 and CDR2: MGHRA, YSYEKL. V was pared by 6 bases and J by 5 bases, with 16 bases between. The CDR3 nucleotides are TGCGCCAGCAGTGGGGGCCCAACCGATTATGGCTACACCTTC. Amino acid sequence: CASSGGPTDYGYTF.

CDR3 nucleotides: TGTGCCAGCAGTTTACGGAGTCACGAGCAGTACTTC. Amino acids: CASSLRSHEQYF. The chain couples TRBV28 to TRBJ2-7; D is uncertain. In germline, CDR1 is MDHEN, CDR2 SYDVKM. V was trimmed by 2 bases and J by 5 bases, leaving 7 bases between them. The length of the CDR3 is 12 residues.

CDR3 residues: CASSLVSGTYNEQFF. The CDR3 DNA follows: TGTGCCAGCAGCTTAGTGAGCGGGACCTACAATGAGCAGTTCTTC. The chain recombines TRBV7-2 with TRBJ2-1, with TRBD2 identical over 7 bases. The CDR3 totals 15 residues. Germline V lookup: CDR1 SGHTA, CDR2 FQGNSA. With V trimmed by 1 base and J by 2 bases, 2 bases remained unmatched.

The genes are TRBV9 and TRBJ2-1; D uncertain. Trimming cost V 4 bases and J 6 bases, with 8 bases left between them. The length of the CDR3 is 12 residues. Germline CDR1 SGDLS, CDR2 YYNGEE. The CDR3 DNA reads TGTGCCAGCAGCCCTATTGGCAATGAGCAGTTCTTC. Translating gives CASSPIGNEQFF.

This clone was seen only a few times. The rearrangement uses TRBV2 and TRBJ2-7; 11 bases are a match to TRBD1. With 6 bases clipped from V and 6 bases from J, the junction kept 1 base outside the gene matches. This CDR3 region has 12 residues. Germline-derived CDR1 and CDR2 are SNHLY and FYNNEI. The CDR3 DNA reads as TGTGCCAGCAGGGACAGGGGGCGCGAGCAGTACTTC. It is translated as CASRDRGREQYF.

Here the CDR3 DNA reads TGTGCCAGCAGCCCTACAGGGGTCACCGGGGAGCTGTTTTTT. The encoded protein is CASSPTGVTGELFF. The chain has TRBV7-9 and TRBJ2-2; 7 positions match TRBD1. CDR1 SEHNR and CDR2 FQNEAQ come from the germline V gene (reference sequence). The CDR3 totals 14 residues. Germline trimming cut 5 bases from V and 4 bases from J; bases unmatched to any gene: 4.

There are a few counts of this clone. V gene TRBV6-5 combines with J gene TRBJ2-7; 8 bases fit TRBD1. The germline V gene has CDR1 MNHEY and CDR2 SVGAGI. The CDR3 length is 13 residues. The V segment lost 5 bases and the J segment 1 base; nucleotides outside the gene matches: 1. CDR3 sequence (DNA): TGTGCCAGCAGTCGGACAGGGTCCTACGAGCAGTACTTC. Its translation: CASSRTGSYEQYF.

The V gene is TRBV5-1, the J gene TRBJ1-4; no definite D call. Trimming pared 0 bases from V and 4 bases from J, leaving 10 bases between. The CDR3 is 15 residues long. Germline CDR1 and CDR2: SGHRS and YFSETQ. Here the CDR3 reads CASSLEGRGNEKLFF. In nucleotides, the CDR3 is TGCGCCAGCAGCTTGGAGGGCCGGGGTAATGAAAAACTGTTTTTT. The full variable domain, completed using reference TRBV5-1 and TRBJ1-4, is KAGVTQTPRYLIKTRGQQVTLSCSPISGHRSVSWYQQTPGQGLQFLFEYFSETQRNKGNFPGRFSGRQFSNSRSEMNVSTLELGDSALYLCASSLEGRGNEKLFFGSGTQLSVL.

CDR3 amino acids: CASSWPPGVGIRNEQFF. The CDR3 bases are TGTGCCAGCAGTTGGCCCCCGGGGGTAGGAATTAGAAATGAGCAGTTCTTC. The chain has TRBV27 and TRBJ2-1, with TRBD2 as a possible D gene (6 bases). The CDR3 is made up of 17 amino acids. Trimming left V 4 bases short and J 7 bases short, with 23 bases between. Germline lookup yields CDR1 MNHEY and CDR2 SMNVEV (reference sequence).

The chain joins TRBV7-9 to TRBJ2-7; D perhaps matches TRBD1 (6 bases). The length of the CDR3 is 16 residues. V was cut by 0 bases and J by 1 base, with 13 bases left in between. Germline CDR1 is SEHNR and CDR2 is FQNEAQ (reference sequence). The CDR3 here is CASSLALGGGSYEQYF. CDR3 in DNA: TGTGCCAGCAGCTTAGCGTTAGGGGGTGGATCCTACGAGCAGTACTTC.

This chain connects TRBV7-2 to TRBJ1-2; D remains ambiguous. The length of the CDR3 is 15 residues. CDR1 is SGHTA and CDR2 is FQGNSA in the germline V gene. V dropped 5 bases and J dropped 1 base, with 14 bases sitting between them. CDR3 loop: CASSDPPRGNYGYTF. CDR3 in DNA: TGTGCCAGCAGCGATCCTCCGCGGGGTAACTATGGCTACACCTTC. Filled out from reference TRBV7-2 and TRBJ1-2, the complete variable domain reads GAGVSQSPSNKVTEKGKDVELRCDPISGHTALYWYRQSLGQGLEFLIYFQGNSAPDKSGLPSDRFSAERTGGSVSTLTIQRTQQEDSAVYLCASSDPPRGNYGYTFGSGTRLTVV.

J is TRBJ2-2 and V is TRBV6-5, with a possible D match to TRBD2 (6 bases). Trimming shortened V by 5 bases and J by 5 bases, and 15 bases separated the two germline ends. The CDR3 sequence is 15 residues long. CDR1 and CDR2 (germline): MNHEY, SVGAGI. CDR3 protein: CASSKGLVLTGELFF. As DNA, the CDR3 is TGTGCCAGCAGTAAGGGACTCGTCTTAACCGGGGAGCTGTTTTTT.

J is TRBJ1-2 and V is TRBV28; 10 bases map to TRBD1. The CDR3 is 17 amino acids. The ends lost 3 bases at V and 7 bases at J; junction bases unmatched: 14. The germline V gene encodes CDR1 MDHEN and CDR2 SYDVKM. CDR3 nucleotides: TGTGCCAGCAGTTTCCCTACCTTGACAGGGGGCGTTGGTGGCTACACCTTC. It codes for CASSFPTLTGGVGGYTF.